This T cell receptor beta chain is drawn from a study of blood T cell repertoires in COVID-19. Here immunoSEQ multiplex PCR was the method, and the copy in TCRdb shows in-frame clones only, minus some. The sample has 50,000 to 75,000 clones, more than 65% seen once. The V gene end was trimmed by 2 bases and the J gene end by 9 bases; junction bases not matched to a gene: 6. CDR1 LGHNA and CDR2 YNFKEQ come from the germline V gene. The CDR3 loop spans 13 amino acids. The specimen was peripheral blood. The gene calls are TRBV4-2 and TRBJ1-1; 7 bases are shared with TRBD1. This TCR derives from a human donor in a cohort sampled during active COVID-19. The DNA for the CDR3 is TGTGCCAGCAGCCAAACGCCGGGACAGAAAGCTTTCTTT. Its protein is CASSQTPGQKAFF.